This T cell receptor beta chain derives from a study of blood T cell repertoires in COVID-19. Profiled with immunoSEQ multiplex PCR; TCRdb holds only in-frame clones, not every one. The sample includes about 87,000 clones, about four fifths of them seen just once. CDR3 length: 15 residues. Trimming pared 1 base from V and 8 bases from J, leaving 14 bases between. Germline values: CDR1 SGHVS, CDR2 FQNEAQ. The sequenced sample was peripheral blood. The TCR comes from a woman in her seventies with acute or convalescent COVID-19. The chain couples TRBV7-8 to TRBJ1-4; tentatively, D is TRBD1 (5 bases). CDR3 sequence (DNA): TGTGCCAGCAGCTTAGTTTTCAGGGAGGGGGAAAAACTGTTTTTT. It encodes CASSLVFREGEKLFF.